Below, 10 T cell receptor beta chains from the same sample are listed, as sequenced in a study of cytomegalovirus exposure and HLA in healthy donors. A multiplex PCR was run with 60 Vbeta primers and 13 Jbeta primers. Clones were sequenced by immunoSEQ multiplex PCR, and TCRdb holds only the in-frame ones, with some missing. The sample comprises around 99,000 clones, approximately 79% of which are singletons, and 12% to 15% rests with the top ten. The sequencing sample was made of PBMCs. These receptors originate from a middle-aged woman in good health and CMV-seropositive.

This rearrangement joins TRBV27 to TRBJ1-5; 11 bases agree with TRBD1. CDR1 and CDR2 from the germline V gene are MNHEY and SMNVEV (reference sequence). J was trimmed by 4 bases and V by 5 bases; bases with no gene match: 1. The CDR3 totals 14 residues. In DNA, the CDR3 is TGTGCCAGCAGTGGACAGGGGGCAAATCAGCCCCAGCATTTT. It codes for CASSGQGANQPQHF.

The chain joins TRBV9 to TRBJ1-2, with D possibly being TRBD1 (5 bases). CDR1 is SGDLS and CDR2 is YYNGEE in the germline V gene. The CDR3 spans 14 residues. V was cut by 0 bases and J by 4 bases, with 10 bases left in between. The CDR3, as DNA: TGTGCCAGCAGCGTAGAGGGGTTGGCCTATGGCTACACCTTC. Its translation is CASSVEGLAYGYTF.

CDR3 loop: CASGRGRGGNTEAFF. The CDR3 nucleotides read TGTGCCAGCGGCAGGGGCAGGGGCGGGAACACTGAAGCTTTCTTT. The rearrangement links TRBV2 to TRBJ1-1; a weak D match, TRBD1 (6 bases). The CDR3 spans 15 residues. V lost 8 bases, J lost 1 base, and 17 bases lay in between. The germline gives CDR1 SNHLY, CDR2 FYNNEI.

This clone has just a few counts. The CDR3 DNA sequence: TGCGCCAGCAGCTTGTCAACGGGGGAAACTGAAGCTTTCTTT. This translates into CASSLSTGETEAFF. The V and J genes are TRBV5-1 and TRBJ1-1; a weak D match, TRBD1 (5 bases). The CDR3 runs 14 residues. Trimming removed 1 base from V and 5 bases from J, with 12 bases in between. CDR1 and CDR2 (germline): SGHRS, YFSETQ.

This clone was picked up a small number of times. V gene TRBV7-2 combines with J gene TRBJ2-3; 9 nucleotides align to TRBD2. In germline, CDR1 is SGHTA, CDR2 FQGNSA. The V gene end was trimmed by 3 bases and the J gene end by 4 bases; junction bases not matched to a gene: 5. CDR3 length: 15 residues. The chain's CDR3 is CASSLIGGGADTQYF. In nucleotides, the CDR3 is TGTGCCAGCAGCTTGATAGGCGGGGGGGCAGATACGCAGTATTTT.

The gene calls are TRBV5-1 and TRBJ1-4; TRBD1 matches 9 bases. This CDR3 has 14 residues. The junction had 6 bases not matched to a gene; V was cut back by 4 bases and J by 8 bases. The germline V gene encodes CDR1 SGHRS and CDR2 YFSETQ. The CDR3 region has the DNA TGCGCCAGCAGCCCCGGGACAGGGTCCGAAAAACTGTTTTTT. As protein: CASSPGTGSEKLFF.

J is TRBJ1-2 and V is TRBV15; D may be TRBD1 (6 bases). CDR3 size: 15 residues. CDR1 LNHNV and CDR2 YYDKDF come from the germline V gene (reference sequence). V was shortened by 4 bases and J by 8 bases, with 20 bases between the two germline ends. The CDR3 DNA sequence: TGTGCCACCAGCACCCTCGCTCGGACAGTACGAGGCTACACCTTC. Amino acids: CATSTLARTVRGYTF.

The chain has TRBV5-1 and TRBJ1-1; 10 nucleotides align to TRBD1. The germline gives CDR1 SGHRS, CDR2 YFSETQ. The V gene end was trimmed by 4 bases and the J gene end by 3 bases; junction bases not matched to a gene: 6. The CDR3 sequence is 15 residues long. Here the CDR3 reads CASSLGQGVHTEAFF. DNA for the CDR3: TGCGCCAGCAGCCTCGGACAGGGGGTACACACTGAAGCTTTCTTT.

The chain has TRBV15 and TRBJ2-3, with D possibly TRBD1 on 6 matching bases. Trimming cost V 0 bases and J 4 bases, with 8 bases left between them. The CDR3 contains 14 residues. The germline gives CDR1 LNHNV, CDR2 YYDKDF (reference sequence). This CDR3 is CATSRERGSDTQYF. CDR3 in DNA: TGTGCCACCAGCAGAGAGAGGGGGTCAGATACGCAGTATTTT.

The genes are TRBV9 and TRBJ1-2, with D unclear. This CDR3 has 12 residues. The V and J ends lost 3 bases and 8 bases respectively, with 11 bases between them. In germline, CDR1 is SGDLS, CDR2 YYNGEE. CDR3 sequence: CASSGATRGYTF. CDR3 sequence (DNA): TGTGCCAGCAGCGGTGCGACACGAGGCTACACCTTC.